This is a list of T cell receptor beta chains from one sample in a study of blood T cell repertoires in COVID-19. The repertoire was sequenced with immunoSEQ multiplex PCR; TCRdb's copy has only in-frame clones and lacks some. The table records just over 250,000 clones, about nine tenths of them present only once. Sequencing was performed on peripheral blood. Receptors originate from a man aged 35 to 55 who had recovered from COVID-19. The CDR3 runs from the conserved cysteine through the conserved F or W. Each record gives: D gene, J gene, V gene, clone size, CDR3 DNA, CDR3 protein. The D gene is left open where the match is weak. Size tells how often a clone was seen (once, few, many) or the class of an expanded clone, and some rows leave it out.

D gene: TRBD1
J gene: TRBJ2-3
V gene: TRBV30
clone size: -
CDR3 DNA: TGTGCCTGCCCGGTGGGGACAGGGGGCAGAGATACGCAGTATTTT
CDR3 protein: CACPVGTGGRDTQYF

D gene: -
J gene: TRBJ1-3
V gene: TRBV28
clone size: -
CDR3 DNA: TGTGCCAGCAGTCCCCGACTAAGCACCATATATTTT
CDR3 protein: CASSPRLSTIYF

D gene: TRBD2
J gene: TRBJ2-3
V gene: TRBV3-1/TRBV3-2
clone size: -
CDR3 DNA: TGTGCCAGCAGCCTGACCGGCCTAGCGGCCACAGATACGCAGTATTTT
CDR3 protein: CASSLTGLAATDTQYF

D gene: -
J gene: TRBJ1-2
V gene: TRBV5-6
clone size: -
CDR3 DNA: TGTGCCAGCAGGGCAGGCCATGGTGGCTACACCTTC
CDR3 protein: CASRAGHGGYTF

D gene: -
J gene: TRBJ2-7
V gene: TRBV7-2
clone size: -
CDR3 DNA: TGTGCCAGCAGCCCCCTTAACGAGCAGTACTTC
CDR3 protein: CASSPLNEQYF

D gene: TRBD1
J gene: TRBJ2-1
V gene: TRBV18
clone size: once
CDR3 DNA: TGTGCCAGCTCACCCACACAGGGGCCCGCAGAGCAGTTCTTC
CDR3 protein: CASSPTQGPAEQFF

D gene: -
J gene: TRBJ2-7
V gene: TRBV11-2
clone size: few
CDR3 DNA: TGTGCCAGCAGTTGGAGGGGCGGCATGTACGAGCAGTACTTC
CDR3 protein: CASSWRGGMYEQYF

D gene: -
J gene: TRBJ2-7
V gene: TRBV10-3
clone size: -
CDR3 DNA: TGTGCCATCAGTGAGTCCTATGAGGAGGGTTTAGAATACTTC
CDR3 protein: CAISESYEEGLEYF

D gene: -
J gene: TRBJ2-2
V gene: TRBV25-1
clone size: -
CDR3 DNA: TGTGCCAGCAGGACCTTCGGGGGGCAGGGAACCGGGGAGCTGTTTTTT
CDR3 protein: CASRTFGGQGTGELFF

D gene: TRBD2
J gene: TRBJ2-7
V gene: TRBV4-1
clone size: -
CDR3 DNA: TGCGCCAGCAGCCAAGATGCGGCTAGCGGGTTCTACGAGCAGTACTTC
CDR3 protein: CASSQDAASGFYEQYF

D gene: TRBD2
J gene: TRBJ2-3
V gene: TRBV4-3
clone size: -
CDR3 DNA: TGCGCCAGCAGCCACAGCGGGAGCGTAGATACGCAGTATTTT
CDR3 protein: CASSHSGSVDTQYF

D gene: TRBD1
J gene: TRBJ1-1
V gene: TRBV19
clone size: -
CDR3 DNA: TGTGCCAGTAGTACGGACAGGGGCCACGCTGAAGCTTTCTTT
CDR3 protein: CASSTDRGHAEAFF

D gene: TRBD1
J gene: TRBJ1-5
V gene: TRBV5-5
clone size: once
CDR3 DNA: TGTGCCAGCAGCTTGTTGGGGACAGGGGTGGGTAGCAATCAGCCCCAGCATTTT
CDR3 protein: CASSLLGTGVGSNQPQHF

D gene: -
J gene: TRBJ1-1
V gene: TRBV30
clone size: -
CDR3 DNA: TGTGCCTGGAGTGGCAGGGTGGGTACTGAAGCTTTCTTT
CDR3 protein: CAWSGRVGTEAFF

D gene: -
J gene: TRBJ2-1
V gene: TRBV27
clone size: -
CDR3 DNA: TGTGCCAGCAGTTTATTAGGTCTAGCCGGTGAGCAGTTCTTC
CDR3 protein: CASSLLGLAGEQFF

D gene: TRBD2
J gene: TRBJ2-1
V gene: TRBV9
clone size: once
CDR3 DNA: TGTGCCAGCAGCGTAGTCGACGGATCCAGCGGGGGGGCTGAGCAGTTCTTC
CDR3 protein: CASSVVDGSSGGAEQFF

D gene: TRBD2
J gene: TRBJ2-7
V gene: TRBV7-9
clone size: -
CDR3 DNA: TGTGCCAGCAGCTTAGAGACTAGCGGCTTCACCTACGAGCAGTACTTC
CDR3 protein: CASSLETSGFTYEQYF

D gene: -
J gene: TRBJ1-2
V gene: TRBV27
clone size: -
CDR3 DNA: TGTGCCAGCAGTTTATCGGACGGGGGGCCATTCTATGGCTACACCTTC
CDR3 protein: CASSLSDGGPFYGYTF

D gene: TRBD1
J gene: TRBJ1-2
V gene: TRBV7-2
clone size: -
CDR3 DNA: TGTGCCAGCAGGCGGGACAGGAGGGACTATGGCTACACCTTC
CDR3 protein: CASRRDRRDYGYTF

D gene: -
J gene: TRBJ2-1
V gene: TRBV5-1
clone size: -
CDR3 DNA: TGCGCCAGCAGCTTGGCCGCTAACAATGAGCAGTTCTTC
CDR3 protein: CASSLAANNEQFF

D gene: -
J gene: TRBJ1-5
V gene: TRBV4-1
clone size: -
CDR3 DNA: TGCGCCAGCAGCCAAGAATCCGCCAGTAGCAATCAGCCCCAGCATTTT
CDR3 protein: CASSQESASSNQPQHF

D gene: TRBD2
J gene: TRBJ2-1
V gene: TRBV7-2
clone size: -
CDR3 DNA: TGTGCCAGCAGCTGGGGGGCTGGCGGGAGGGTCGGCGAGCAGTTCTTC
CDR3 protein: CASSWGAGGRVGEQFF

D gene: -
J gene: TRBJ1-2
V gene: TRBV24-1
clone size: -
CDR3 DNA: TGTGCCACCAGTGATTTGCGGTCCAGTTCCCAGGGTACTAACTATGGCTACACCTTC
CDR3 protein: CATSDLRSSSQGTNYGYTF

D gene: TRBD2
J gene: TRBJ2-3
V gene: TRBV5-8
clone size: -
CDR3 DNA: TGTGCCAGCAGCTTGTCGATAGCGGGATCAGATACGCAGTATTTT
CDR3 protein: CASSLSIAGSDTQYF

D gene: -
J gene: TRBJ1-1
V gene: TRBV12-3/TRBV12-4
clone size: -
CDR3 DNA: TGTGCCAGCAGTTTAGGACAGAACACTGAAGCTTTCTTT
CDR3 protein: CASSLGQNTEAFF